The clone carrying this TCR beta chain occurred many times. Its antigen is not identified. This CDR3 is built from 13 residues. Germline V gene sequence: CDR1 SGHRS, CDR2 YFSETQ. Trimming pared 6 bases from V and 1 base from J, leaving 10 bases between. Construction of the TCR beta libraries employed iRepertoire HTBI primers in conjunction with Arm-PCR of CDR3 regions. Via MiXCR, TCRdb re-called the multiplex PCR reads, giving one row per CDR3 protein. Of 400,000 to 500,000 distinct CDR3 sequences in the sample, 14% were seen once. Noted time point: newly diagnosed GD, antithyroid drugs for less than 3 months. TCR sequences were obtained from RNA taken from PBMCs. Graves' disease diagnosis used American Thyroid Association guidelines. These data originate in a study of regulatory T cells in long-lasting Graves disease. Points from the study as a whole: Sharing of public clonotypes was greater in persistent patients (approximately 2,700) than in new patients (roughly 880).

This sample was also put to use in a study of T cells in Graves' hyperthyroidism and ophthalmopathy. That study adds: Diagnoses were made from clinical symptoms, serum measures (thyroxine and TRAb), thyroid ultrasound and orbital computed tomography. Appearing also in blood were most of the thyroid clonotypes expanded above 0.001.

The sample was peripheral blood mononuclear cells (PBMCs), taken at new diagnosis, from a patient treated with antithyroid drugs. The origin of this receptor is a woman aged 45-60 years with Graves disease. V is TRBV5-1 and J is TRBJ1-1, with D possibly matching TRBD1 (5 bases). CDR3 in amino acids: CASNLGQNTEAFF. For the CDR3, the DNA is TGCGCCAGCAATTTAGGACAGAACACTGAAGCTTTCTTT.